This T cell receptor beta chain was captured by sequencing in a study of blood T cell repertoires in COVID-19. Overall study context: In each case, the material was cDNA or gDNA derived from T cells, B-cell-depleted T cells, or PBMCs.

Libraries were prepared by immunoSEQ multiplex PCR; TCRdb keeps only in-frame clonotypes and omits some of them. The sample contains about 270,000 clones, about nine tenths of which appear only once. Each participant's cohort was designated according to participant-reported clinical history. Two consecutive negative NP/OP PCR tests, clearance, or resolved symptoms defined Cohort 3 recovery. V lost 0 bases and J lost 0, with 15 bases in between. This CDR3 is built from 17 residues. CDR1 is SGHKS and CDR2 is YYEKEE in the germline V gene (reference sequence). The sample was PBMCs or T cells enriched from blood (not recorded which). The chain is built from TRBV5-5 and TRBJ1-1, with D perhaps TRBD1 (5 bases). This clonotype was sampled from a woman aged 55-70 years who had recovered from COVID-19. CDR3 loop: CASSLAAGPLMNTEAFF. The CDR3 DNA reads TGTGCCAGCAGCTTGGCGGCGGGACCGCTAATGAACACTGAAGCTTTCTTT.